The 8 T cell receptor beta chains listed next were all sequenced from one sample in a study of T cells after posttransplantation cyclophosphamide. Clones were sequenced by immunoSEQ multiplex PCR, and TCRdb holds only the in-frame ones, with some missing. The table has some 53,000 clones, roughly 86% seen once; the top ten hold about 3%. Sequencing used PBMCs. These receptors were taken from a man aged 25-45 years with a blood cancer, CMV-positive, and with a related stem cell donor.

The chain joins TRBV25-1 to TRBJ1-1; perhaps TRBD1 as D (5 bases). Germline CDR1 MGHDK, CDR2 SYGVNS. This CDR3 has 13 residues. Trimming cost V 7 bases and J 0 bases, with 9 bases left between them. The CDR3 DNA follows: TGTGCCAGCACCCAGGGCCTGAACACTGAAGCTTTCTTT. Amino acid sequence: CASTQGLNTEAFF.

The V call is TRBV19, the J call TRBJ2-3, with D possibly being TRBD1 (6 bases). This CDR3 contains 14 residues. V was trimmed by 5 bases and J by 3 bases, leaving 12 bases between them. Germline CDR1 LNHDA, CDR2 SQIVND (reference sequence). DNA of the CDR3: TGTGCCAGTAGTCTTAAGCAGGGGACAGATACGCAGTATTTT. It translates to CASSLKQGTDTQYF.

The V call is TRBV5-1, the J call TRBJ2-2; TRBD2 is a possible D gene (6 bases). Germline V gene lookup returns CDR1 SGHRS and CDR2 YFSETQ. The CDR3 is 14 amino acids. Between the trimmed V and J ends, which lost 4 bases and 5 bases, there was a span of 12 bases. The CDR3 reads CASSGAGRTGELFF. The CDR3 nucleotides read TGCGCCAGCAGCGGGGCGGGGAGGACCGGGGAGCTGTTTTTT.

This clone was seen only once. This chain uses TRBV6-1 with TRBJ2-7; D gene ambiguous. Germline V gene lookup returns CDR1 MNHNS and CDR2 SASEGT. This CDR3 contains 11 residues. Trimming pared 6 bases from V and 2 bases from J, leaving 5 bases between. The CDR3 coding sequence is TGTGCCAGCAGATTCGCCTACGAGCAGTACTTC. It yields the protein CASRFAYEQYF.

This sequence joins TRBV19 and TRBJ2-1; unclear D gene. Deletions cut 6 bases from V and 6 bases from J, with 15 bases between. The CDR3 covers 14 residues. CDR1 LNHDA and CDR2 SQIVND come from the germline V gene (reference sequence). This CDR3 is CASSNPRFGNEQFF. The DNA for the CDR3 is TGTGCCAGTAGCAATCCTAGGTTTGGCAATGAGCAGTTCTTC. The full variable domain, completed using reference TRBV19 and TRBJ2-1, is DGGITQSPKYLFRKEGQNVTLSCEQNLNHDAMYWYRQDPGQGLRLIYYSQIVNDFQKGDIAEGYSVSREKKESFPLTVTSAQKNPTAFYLCASSNPRFGNEQFFGPGTRLTVL.

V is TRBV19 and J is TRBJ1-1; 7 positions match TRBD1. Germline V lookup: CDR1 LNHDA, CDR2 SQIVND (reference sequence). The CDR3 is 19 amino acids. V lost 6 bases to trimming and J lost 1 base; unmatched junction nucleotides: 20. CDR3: CASRILPGRGRDSNTEAFF. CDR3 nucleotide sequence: TGTGCCAGTAGGATACTTCCTGGTAGGGGGCGCGATTCGAACACTGAAGCTTTCTTT.

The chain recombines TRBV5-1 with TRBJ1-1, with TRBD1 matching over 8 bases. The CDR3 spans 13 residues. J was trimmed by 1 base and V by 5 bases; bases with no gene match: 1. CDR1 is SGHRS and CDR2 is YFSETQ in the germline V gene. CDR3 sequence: CASRDRANTEAFF. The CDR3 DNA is TGCGCCAGCAGGGACAGGGCGAACACTGAAGCTTTCTTT.

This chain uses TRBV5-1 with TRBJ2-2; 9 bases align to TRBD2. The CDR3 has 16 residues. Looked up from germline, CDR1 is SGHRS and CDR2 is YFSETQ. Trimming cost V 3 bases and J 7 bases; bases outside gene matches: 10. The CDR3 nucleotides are TGCGCCAGCAGCTCTATTAGCGGGAGCGGCGGCGGGGAGCTGTTTTTT. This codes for CASSSISGSGGGELFF.